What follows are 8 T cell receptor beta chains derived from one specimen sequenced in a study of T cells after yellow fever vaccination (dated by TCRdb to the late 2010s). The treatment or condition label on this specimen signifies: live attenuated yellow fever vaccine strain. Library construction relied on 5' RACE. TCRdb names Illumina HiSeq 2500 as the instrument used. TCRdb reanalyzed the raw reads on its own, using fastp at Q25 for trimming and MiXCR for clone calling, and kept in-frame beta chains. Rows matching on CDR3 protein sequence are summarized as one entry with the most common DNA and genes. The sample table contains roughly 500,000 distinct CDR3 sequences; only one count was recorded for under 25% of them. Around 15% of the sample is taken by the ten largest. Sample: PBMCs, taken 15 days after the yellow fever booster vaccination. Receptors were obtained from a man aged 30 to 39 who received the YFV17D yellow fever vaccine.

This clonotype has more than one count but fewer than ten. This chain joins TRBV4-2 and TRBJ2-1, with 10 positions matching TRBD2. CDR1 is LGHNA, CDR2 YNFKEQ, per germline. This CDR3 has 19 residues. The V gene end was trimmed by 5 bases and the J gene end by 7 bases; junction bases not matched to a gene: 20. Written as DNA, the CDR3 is TGTGCCAGCAGCGTCCAGTCCAGGACTAGCGGTGCTGGGGGAAATGAGCAGTTCTTC. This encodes CASSVQSRTSGAGGNEQFF.

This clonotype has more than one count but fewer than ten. The CDR3 loop is CASSQDYLNPGETQYF. The CDR3, as DNA: TGCGCCAGCAGCCAAGATTACCTTAACCCGGGTGAGACCCAGTACTTC. The chain links TRBV4-3 to TRBJ2-5; D remains ambiguous. This CDR3 has 16 amino acids. The germline gives CDR1 LGHNA, CDR2 YSLEER. V was shortened by 0 bases and J by 5 bases, with 16 bases between the two germline ends.

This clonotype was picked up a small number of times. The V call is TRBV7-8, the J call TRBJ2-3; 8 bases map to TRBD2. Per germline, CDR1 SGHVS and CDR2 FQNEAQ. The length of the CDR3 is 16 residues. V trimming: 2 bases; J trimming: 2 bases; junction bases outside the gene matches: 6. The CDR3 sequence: CASSLRLATLTDTQYF. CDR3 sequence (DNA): TGTGCCAGCAGCTTACGACTAGCGACCCTCACAGATACGCAGTATTTT.

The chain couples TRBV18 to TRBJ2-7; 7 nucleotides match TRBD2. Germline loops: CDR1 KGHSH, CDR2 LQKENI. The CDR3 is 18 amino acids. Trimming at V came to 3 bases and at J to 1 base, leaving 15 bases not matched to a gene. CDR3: CASSPLGEGLFLSYEQYF. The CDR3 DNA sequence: TGTGCCAGCTCACCTCTGGGGGAGGGCCTATTTTTATCCTACGAGCAGTACTTC.

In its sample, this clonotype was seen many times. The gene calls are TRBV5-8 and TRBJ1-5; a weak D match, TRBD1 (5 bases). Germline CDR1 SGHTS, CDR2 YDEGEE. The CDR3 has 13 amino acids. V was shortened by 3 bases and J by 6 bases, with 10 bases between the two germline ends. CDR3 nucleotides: TGTGCCAGCAGCTGGGGGGAAGGTCAGCCCCAGCATTTT. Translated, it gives CASSWGEGQPQHF.

CDR3 sequence (DNA): TGTGCCACCGCGTCCGGGACAGACTATGGCTACACCTTC. It is translated as CATASGTDYGYTF. The chain has TRBV18 and TRBJ1-2, with TRBD1 matching over 7 bases. Germline lookup yields CDR1 KGHSH and CDR2 LQKENI. J was trimmed by 3 bases and V by 10 bases; bases with no gene match: 8. CDR3 length: 13 residues.

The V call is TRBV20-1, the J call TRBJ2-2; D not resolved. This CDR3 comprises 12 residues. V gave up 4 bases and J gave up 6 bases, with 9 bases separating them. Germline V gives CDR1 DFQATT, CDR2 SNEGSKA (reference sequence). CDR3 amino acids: CSAIPASGELFF. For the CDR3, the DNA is TGCAGTGCTATTCCCGCTTCCGGGGAGCTGTTTTTT.

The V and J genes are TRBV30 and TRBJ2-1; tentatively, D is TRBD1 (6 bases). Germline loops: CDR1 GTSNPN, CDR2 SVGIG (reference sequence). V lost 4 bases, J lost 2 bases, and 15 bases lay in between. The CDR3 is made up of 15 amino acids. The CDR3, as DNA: TGTGCCTGGACCACAGGGCACGGGACCTACAATGAGCAGTTCTTC. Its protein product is CAWTTGHGTYNEQFF. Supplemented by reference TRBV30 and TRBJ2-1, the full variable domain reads SQTIHQWPATLVQPVGSPLSLECTVEGTSNPNLYWYRQAAGRGLQLLFYSVGIGQISSEVPQNLSASRPQDRQFILSSKKLLLSDSGFYLCAWTTGHGTYNEQFFGPGTRLTVL.